The rows below give T cell receptor beta chains drawn from one sample of a study of T cells after yellow fever vaccination. TCRdb re-called the 5' RACE reads with MiXCR, one entry per CDR3 protein. The sample yields a few hundred thousand distinct CDR3 sequences, about 17% seen once. The sample here was PBMCs, taken 5 to 6 days after the first yellow fever vaccination. These receptors all stem from a man in his late teens or twenties who received the YFV17D yellow fever vaccine. The CDR3 runs from the conserved cysteine through the conserved F or W. The D gene is left open where the match is weak. Some rows mark clone size as missing; the rest say once, few, many or name a class of expanded clone.

j_gene: TRBJ2-1; d_gene: .; abundance: many; v_gene: TRBV6-5; CDR3aa: CASSFSSYNEQFF; CDR3nt: TGCGCCAGCAGCTTTAGCTCCTACAATGAGCAGTTCTTC
j_gene: TRBJ2-2; d_gene: .; abundance: .; v_gene: TRBV6-5; CDR3aa: CASSYRVGELFF; CDR3nt: TGTGCCAGCAGTTATCGCGTCGGGGAGCTGTTTTTT
j_gene: TRBJ2-7; d_gene: TRBD1; abundance: .; v_gene: TRBV29-1; CDR3aa: CSVEPGQGTNEQYF; CDR3nt: TGCAGCGTTGAACCGGGACAGGGGACCAACGAGCAGTACTTC
j_gene: TRBJ2-2; d_gene: .; abundance: .; v_gene: TRBV11-3; CDR3aa: CASSLSGVYTGELFF; CDR3nt: TGTGCCAGCAGCTTGAGTGGGGTCTACACCGGGGAGCTGTTTTTT
j_gene: TRBJ2-1; d_gene: .; abundance: many; v_gene: TRBV7-2; CDR3aa: CASSLVSRHNEQFF; CDR3nt: TGTGCCAGCAGCTTAGTCTCCAGACACAATGAGCAGTTCTTC
j_gene: TRBJ2-2; d_gene: TRBD2; abundance: .; v_gene: TRBV7-2; CDR3aa: CASTRDYLTGELFF; CDR3nt: TGTGCCAGCACTAGGGACTACTTAACCGGGGAGCTGTTTTTT
j_gene: TRBJ2-7; d_gene: TRBD1; abundance: .; v_gene: TRBV12-3/TRBV12-4; CDR3aa: CVSSWTGSEQYF; CDR3nt: TGTGTCAGCAGTTGGACAGGGTCCGAGCAGTACTTC
j_gene: TRBJ1-3; d_gene: .; abundance: few; v_gene: TRBV19; CDR3aa: CASSKRQASGNTIYF; CDR3nt: TGTGCCAGTAGCAAACGACAGGCCTCTGGAAACACCATATATTTT
j_gene: TRBJ1-1; d_gene: .; abundance: .; v_gene: TRBV6-2/TRBV6-3; CDR3aa: CASSYWRGTVNTEAFF; CDR3nt: TGTGCCAGCAGCTACTGGAGGGGAACAGTCAACACTGAAGCTTTCTTT
j_gene: TRBJ1-2; d_gene: .; abundance: .; v_gene: TRBV4-3; CDR3aa: CASSKRTVEYGYTF; CDR3nt: TGCGCCAGCAGCAAAAGGACGGTTGAATATGGCTACACCTTC
j_gene: TRBJ1-6; d_gene: .; abundance: .; v_gene: TRBV20-1; CDR3aa: CSARDEGKSGNSPLHF; CDR3nt: TGCAGTGCTAGAGATGAAGGGAAATCTGGCAATTCACCCCTCCACTTT
j_gene: TRBJ2-5; d_gene: .; abundance: .; v_gene: TRBV5-4; CDR3aa: CASSFTAGAPSETQYF; CDR3nt: TGTGCCAGCAGCTTTACGGCGGGGGCGCCCAGCGAGACCCAGTACTTC
j_gene: TRBJ2-5; d_gene: .; abundance: few; v_gene: TRBV4-3; CDR3aa: CASSHGGISETQYF; CDR3nt: TGCGCCAGCAGCCACGGCGGGATATCAGAGACCCAGTACTTC
j_gene: TRBJ2-7; d_gene: .; abundance: .; v_gene: TRBV29-1; CDR3aa: CSVERGSPYEQYF; CDR3nt: TGCAGCGTTGAGAGGGGATCCCCCTACGAGCAGTACTTC
j_gene: TRBJ2-3; d_gene: .; abundance: .; v_gene: TRBV20-1; CDR3aa: CSAHRADTQYF; CDR3nt: TGCAGTGCTCACAGGGCAGATACGCAGTATTTT
j_gene: TRBJ2-3; d_gene: .; abundance: .; v_gene: TRBV7-2; CDR3aa: CASSPRGKGRTDTQYF; CDR3nt: TGTGCCAGCAGCCCTCGAGGGAAGGGGAGGACAGATACGCAGTATTTT
j_gene: TRBJ2-3; d_gene: TRBD1; abundance: .; v_gene: TRBV18; CDR3aa: CASSVGQGAGSTDTQYF; CDR3nt: TGTGCCAGCTCAGTCGGTCAGGGGGCTGGAAGCACAGATACGCAGTATTTT
j_gene: TRBJ2-7; d_gene: .; abundance: .; v_gene: TRBV6-1; CDR3aa: CASSARGAYEQYF; CDR3nt: TGTGCCAGCAGCGCTCGGGGGGCGTACGAGCAGTACTTC
j_gene: TRBJ2-3; d_gene: TRBD1; abundance: many; v_gene: TRBV5-1; CDR3aa: CASSKDRGDDTQYF; CDR3nt: TGCGCCAGCAGCAAGGACAGGGGTGACGATACGCAGTATTTT
j_gene: TRBJ2-2; d_gene: TRBD2; abundance: .; v_gene: TRBV27; CDR3aa: CASSLSPAAGRVTGELFF; CDR3nt: TGTGCCAGCAGTTTATCTCCAGCAGCGGGGAGGGTCACCGGGGAGCTGTTTTTT
j_gene: TRBJ2-3; d_gene: .; abundance: .; v_gene: TRBV5-1; CDR3aa: CASSPQWGPLKTSTDTQYF; CDR3nt: TGCGCCAGCAGCCCACAGTGGGGGCCGCTTAAAACTAGCACAGATACGCAGTATTTT
j_gene: TRBJ1-6; d_gene: TRBD1; abundance: many; v_gene: TRBV2; CDR3aa: CASGGQSENSPLHF; CDR3nt: TGTGCCAGCGGGGGACAGTCTGAAAATTCACCCCTCCACTTT
j_gene: TRBJ2-5; d_gene: TRBD2; abundance: .; v_gene: TRBV7-2; CDR3aa: CASSHSGRQETQYF; CDR3nt: TGTGCCAGCAGCCATAGCGGGAGACAAGAGACCCAGTACTTC
j_gene: TRBJ2-3; d_gene: TRBD1; abundance: .; v_gene: TRBV16; CDR3aa: CASSQSIGGVTDTQYF; CDR3nt: TGTGCCAGCAGCCAATCCATAGGGGGCGTCACAGATACGCAGTATTTT
j_gene: TRBJ2-6; d_gene: .; abundance: .; v_gene: TRBV7-8; CDR3aa: CASSLAQVVSGANVLTF; CDR3nt: TGTGCCAGCAGCTTAGCCCAGGTCGTCTCTGGGGCCAACGTCCTGACTTTC
j_gene: TRBJ2-7; d_gene: TRBD2; abundance: .; v_gene: TRBV3-1; CDR3aa: CASSRLATYEQYF; CDR3nt: TGTGCCAGCAGCCGACTAGCGACCTACGAGCAGTACTTC
j_gene: TRBJ1-2; d_gene: .; abundance: .; v_gene: TRBV7-2; CDR3aa: CASRVNGYTF; CDR3nt: TGTGCCAGCAGGGTGAATGGCTACACCTTC
j_gene: TRBJ1-2; d_gene: .; abundance: few; v_gene: TRBV11-2; CDR3aa: CASTRDPWAGYTF; CDR3nt: TGTGCCAGCACCCGCGACCCCTGGGCTGGCTACACCTTC
j_gene: TRBJ2-3; d_gene: .; abundance: .; v_gene: TRBV20-1; CDR3aa: CSAQTGTASTDTQYF; CDR3nt: TGCAGTGCGCAAACCGGGACGGCAAGCACAGATACGCAGTATTTT
j_gene: TRBJ2-3; d_gene: .; abundance: .; v_gene: TRBV3-1; CDR3aa: CASSSKEDTQYF; CDR3nt: TGTGCCAGCAGCTCAAAGGAAGATACGCAGTATTTT
j_gene: TRBJ1-1; d_gene: TRBD1; abundance: .; v_gene: TRBV19; CDR3aa: CASSISGGFNTEAFF; CDR3nt: TGTGCCAGTAGTATTTCAGGGGGCTTTAACACTGAAGCTTTCTTT
j_gene: TRBJ2-5; d_gene: TRBD2; abundance: few; v_gene: TRBV5-4; CDR3aa: CASSGGGEETQYF; CDR3nt: TGTGCCAGCAGCGGCGGGGGGGAAGAGACCCAGTACTTC
j_gene: TRBJ2-2; d_gene: .; abundance: .; v_gene: TRBV27; CDR3aa: CASSLFVFAGELFF; CDR3nt: TGTGCCAGCAGTTTATTCGTCTTCGCCGGGGAGCTGTTTTTT
j_gene: TRBJ1-4; d_gene: TRBD1; abundance: few; v_gene: TRBV4-2; CDR3aa: CASSPTGVRVLFF; CDR3nt: TGTGCCAGCAGCCCGACAGGGGTTCGGGTACTGTTTTTT
j_gene: TRBJ2-7; d_gene: .; abundance: .; v_gene: TRBV12-3/TRBV12-4; CDR3aa: CASSLGQERYEQYF; CDR3nt: TGTGCCAGCAGTTTAGGGCAGGAGAGATACGAGCAGTACTTC
j_gene: TRBJ2-7; d_gene: .; abundance: few; v_gene: TRBV19; CDR3aa: CATGDRSYEQYF; CDR3nt: TGTGCCACCGGGGACCGGTCCTACGAGCAGTACTTC
j_gene: TRBJ2-3; d_gene: .; abundance: many; v_gene: TRBV7-9; CDR3aa: CASRETSTDTQYF; CDR3nt: TGTGCCAGCAGGGAGACTAGCACAGATACGCAGTATTTT
j_gene: TRBJ2-3; d_gene: .; abundance: .; v_gene: TRBV20-1; CDR3aa: CSARVSGSTDTQYF; CDR3nt: TGCAGTGCTAGAGTCTCGGGAAGCACAGATACGCAGTATTTT
j_gene: TRBJ2-3; d_gene: TRBD1; abundance: .; v_gene: TRBV4-1; CDR3aa: CASSQPGQSTDTQYF; CDR3nt: TGCGCCAGCAGCCAACCGGGACAGAGCACAGATACGCAGTATTTT
j_gene: TRBJ2-3; d_gene: .; abundance: .; v_gene: TRBV18; CDR3aa: CASSPPRGNTDTQYF; CDR3nt: TGTGCCAGCTCACCACCGAGGGGGAACACAGATACGCAGTATTTT
j_gene: TRBJ2-3; d_gene: TRBD2; abundance: few; v_gene: TRBV27; CDR3aa: CASSPRRGGSADTQYF; CDR3nt: TGTGCCAGCAGTCCTCGCCGGGGGGGCAGCGCAGATACGCAGTATTTT
j_gene: TRBJ2-7; d_gene: TRBD2; abundance: few; v_gene: TRBV2; CDR3aa: CASSGRYSYEQYF; CDR3nt: TGTGCCAGCAGCGGGAGGTACTCCTACGAGCAGTACTTC
j_gene: TRBJ1-6; d_gene: TRBD1; abundance: few; v_gene: TRBV4-1; CDR3aa: CASSQAAGGNSPLHF; CDR3nt: TGCGCCAGCAGCCAGGCAGCAGGGGGTAATTCACCCCTCCACTTT
j_gene: TRBJ2-3; d_gene: .; abundance: few; v_gene: TRBV7-9; CDR3aa: CASSLNRLGTDTQYF; CDR3nt: TGTGCCAGCAGCTTAAACCGCCTAGGCACAGATACGCAGTATTTT
j_gene: TRBJ2-1; d_gene: TRBD1; abundance: few; v_gene: TRBV4-3; CDR3aa: CASSQEVGTVYNEQFF; CDR3nt: TGCGCCAGCAGCCAAGAAGTCGGGACAGTATACAATGAGCAGTTCTTC
j_gene: TRBJ1-1; d_gene: .; abundance: .; v_gene: TRBV10-3; CDR3aa: CAISETGSMNEAFF; CDR3nt: TGTGCCATCAGTGAAACCGGCAGCATGAATGAAGCTTTCTTT
j_gene: TRBJ2-3; d_gene: .; abundance: .; v_gene: TRBV6-5; CDR3aa: CASSSPQGVQSSDTQYF; CDR3nt: TGTGCCAGCAGTTCGCCTCAGGGCGTGCAGTCCTCAGATACGCAGTATTTT
j_gene: TRBJ2-1; d_gene: .; abundance: .; v_gene: TRBV13; CDR3aa: CASSNRVGEQFF; CDR3nt: TGTGCCAGCAGCAACCGAGTGGGTGAGCAGTTCTTC
j_gene: TRBJ2-2; d_gene: TRBD1; abundance: many; v_gene: TRBV19; CDR3aa: CASLLRGQGDTGELFF; CDR3nt: TGTGCCAGCCTTCTCCGGGGACAGGGAGACACCGGGGAGCTGTTTTTT
j_gene: TRBJ2-4; d_gene: .; abundance: .; v_gene: TRBV9; CDR3aa: CASSVEGLAKNIQYF; CDR3nt: TGTGCCAGCAGCGTAGAGGGGCTAGCCAAAAACATTCAGTACTTC
j_gene: TRBJ1-1; d_gene: .; abundance: .; v_gene: TRBV9; CDR3aa: CASSDRKNLNTEAFF; CDR3nt: TGTGCCAGCAGCGACCGTAAGAACCTGAACACTGAAGCTTTCTTT
j_gene: TRBJ2-1; d_gene: .; abundance: .; v_gene: TRBV4-1; CDR3aa: CASSQEPNYNEQFF; CDR3nt: TGCGCCAGCAGCCAAGAACCGAACTACAATGAGCAGTTCTTC
j_gene: TRBJ2-7; d_gene: TRBD2; abundance: .; v_gene: TRBV9; CDR3aa: CASSVEAKRGSGEQYF; CDR3nt: TGTGCCAGCAGCGTAGAGGCAAAGCGGGGTTCGGGGGAGCAGTACTTC